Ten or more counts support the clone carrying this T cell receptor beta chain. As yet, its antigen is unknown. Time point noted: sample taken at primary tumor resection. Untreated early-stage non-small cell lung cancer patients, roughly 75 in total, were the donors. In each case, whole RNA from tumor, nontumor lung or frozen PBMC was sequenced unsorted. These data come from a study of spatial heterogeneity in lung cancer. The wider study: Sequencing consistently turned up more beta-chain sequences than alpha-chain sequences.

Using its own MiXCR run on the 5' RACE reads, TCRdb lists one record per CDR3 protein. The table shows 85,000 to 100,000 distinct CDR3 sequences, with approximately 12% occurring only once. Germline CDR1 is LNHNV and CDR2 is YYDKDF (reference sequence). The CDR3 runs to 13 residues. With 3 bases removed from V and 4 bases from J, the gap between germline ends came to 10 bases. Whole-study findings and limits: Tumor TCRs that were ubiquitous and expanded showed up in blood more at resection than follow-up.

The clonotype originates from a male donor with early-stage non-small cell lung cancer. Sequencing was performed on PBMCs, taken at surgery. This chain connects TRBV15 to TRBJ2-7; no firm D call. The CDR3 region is CATSREPSYEQYF. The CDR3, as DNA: TGTGCCACCAGCAGGGAACCGAGTTACGAGCAGTACTTC.